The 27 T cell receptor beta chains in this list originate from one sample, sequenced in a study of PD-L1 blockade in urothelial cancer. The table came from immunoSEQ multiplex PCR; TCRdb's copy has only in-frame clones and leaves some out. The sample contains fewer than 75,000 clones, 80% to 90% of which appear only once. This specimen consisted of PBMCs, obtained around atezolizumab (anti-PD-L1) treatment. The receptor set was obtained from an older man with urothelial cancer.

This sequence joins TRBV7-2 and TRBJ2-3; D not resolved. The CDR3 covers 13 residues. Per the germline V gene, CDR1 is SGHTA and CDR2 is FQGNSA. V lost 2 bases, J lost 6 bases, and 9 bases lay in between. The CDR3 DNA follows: TGTGCCAGCAGCTTATTAGTAGAGGATACGCAGTATTTT. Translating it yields CASSLLVEDTQYF.

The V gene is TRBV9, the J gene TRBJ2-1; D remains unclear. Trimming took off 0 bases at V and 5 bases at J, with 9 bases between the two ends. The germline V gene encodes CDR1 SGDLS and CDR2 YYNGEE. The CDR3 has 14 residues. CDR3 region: CASSVATDDNEQFF. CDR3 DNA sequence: TGTGCCAGCAGCGTAGCTACCGATGACAATGAGCAGTTCTTC.

The CDR3 is CAGIPGTGLVVYTEAFF. CDR3 coding DNA: TGTGCCGGTATTCCCGGGACAGGGCTTGTAGTCTACACTGAAGCTTTCTTT. This rearrangement joins TRBV30 to TRBJ1-1; 9 bases are a match to TRBD1. This CDR3 spans 17 amino acids. J lost 3 bases, V lost 8 bases, and 19 bases had no gene match. Germline-derived CDR1 and CDR2 are GTSNPN and SVGIG (reference sequence).

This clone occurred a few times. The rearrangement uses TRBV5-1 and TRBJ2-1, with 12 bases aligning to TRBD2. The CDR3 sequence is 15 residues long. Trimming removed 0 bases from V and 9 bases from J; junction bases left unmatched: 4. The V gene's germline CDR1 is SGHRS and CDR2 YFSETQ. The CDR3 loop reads CASSLELAGGGEQFF. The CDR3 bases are TGCGCCAGCAGCTTGGAACTAGCGGGAGGAGGTGAGCAGTTCTTC.

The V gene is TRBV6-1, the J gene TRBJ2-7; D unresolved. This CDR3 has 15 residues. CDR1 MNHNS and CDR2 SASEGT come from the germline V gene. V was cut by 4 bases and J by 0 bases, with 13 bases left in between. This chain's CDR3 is CASSAQTTSSYEQYF. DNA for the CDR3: TGTGCCAGCAGTGCCCAAACAACCTCCTCCTACGAGCAGTACTTC.

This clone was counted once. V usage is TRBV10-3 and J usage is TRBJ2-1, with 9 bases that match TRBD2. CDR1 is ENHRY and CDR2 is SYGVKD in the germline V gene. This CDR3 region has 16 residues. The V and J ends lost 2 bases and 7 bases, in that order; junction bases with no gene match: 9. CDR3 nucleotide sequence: TGTGCCATCAGTGAGATAGCGGGAGACACGTCGAATGAGCAGTTCTTC. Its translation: CAISEIAGDTSNEQFF.

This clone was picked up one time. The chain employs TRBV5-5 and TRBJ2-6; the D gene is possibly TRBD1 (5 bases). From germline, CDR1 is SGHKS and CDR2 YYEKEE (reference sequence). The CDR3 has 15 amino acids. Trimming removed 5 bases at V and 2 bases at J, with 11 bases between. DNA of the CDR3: TGTGCCAGCAGTCCGCAGGGTCCTGGGGCCAACGTCCTGACTTTC. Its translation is CASSPQGPGANVLTF.

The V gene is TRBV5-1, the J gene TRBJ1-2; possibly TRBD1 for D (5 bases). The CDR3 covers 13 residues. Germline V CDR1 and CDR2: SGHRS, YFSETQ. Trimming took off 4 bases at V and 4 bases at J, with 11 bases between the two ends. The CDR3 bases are TGCGCCAGCAGCCAAACCGGGGGCTATGGCTACACCTTC. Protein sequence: CASSQTGGYGYTF.

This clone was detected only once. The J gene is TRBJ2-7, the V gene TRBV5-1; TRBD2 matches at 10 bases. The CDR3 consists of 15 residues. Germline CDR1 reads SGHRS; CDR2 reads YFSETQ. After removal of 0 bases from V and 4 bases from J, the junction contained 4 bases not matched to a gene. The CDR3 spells CASSLGSGRPYEQYF. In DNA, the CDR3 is TGCGCCAGCAGCTTGGGTAGCGGGAGGCCTTACGAGCAGTACTTC.

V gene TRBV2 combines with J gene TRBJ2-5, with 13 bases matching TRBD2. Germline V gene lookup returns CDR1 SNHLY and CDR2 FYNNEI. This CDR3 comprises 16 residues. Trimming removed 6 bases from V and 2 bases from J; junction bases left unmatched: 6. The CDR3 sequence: CASRRTSGSIQETQYF. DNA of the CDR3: TGTGCCAGCAGACGGACTAGCGGGAGTATACAAGAGACCCAGTACTTC.

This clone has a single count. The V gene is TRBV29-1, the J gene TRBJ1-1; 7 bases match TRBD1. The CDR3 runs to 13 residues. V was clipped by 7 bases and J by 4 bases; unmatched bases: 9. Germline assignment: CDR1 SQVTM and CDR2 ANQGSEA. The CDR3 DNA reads TGCAGCGCCATAACAGGGGCAGGCACTGAAGCTTTCTTT. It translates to CSAITGAGTEAFF.

The CDR3 bases are TGTGCCAGCAGCGGGGGCCTCCCCCTAAACATCTTTGAAGCTTTCTTT. Its protein is CASSGGLPLNIFEAFF. This chain joins TRBV5-5 and TRBJ1-1; maybe TRBD1 (6 bases). Germline V gives CDR1 SGHKS, CDR2 YYEKEE (reference sequence). The length of the CDR3 is 16 residues. V shed 4 bases and J shed 7 bases, with 23 bases lying between them.

The CDR3 region has the DNA TGTGCCAGTAGTCTCGGGGGACGCACAGATACGCAGTATTTT. It encodes CASSLGGRTDTQYF. The chain couples TRBV19 to TRBJ2-3, with D tentatively TRBD2 (6 bases). V lost 5 bases to trimming and J lost 1 base, with 10 bases between them. The CDR3 loop spans 14 amino acids. The germline gives CDR1 LNHDA, CDR2 SQIVND (reference sequence). Together with reference TRBV19 and TRBJ2-3, the CDR3 gives the full variable domain: DGGITQSPKYLFRKEGQNVTLSCEQNLNHDAMYWYRQDPGQGLRLIYYSQIVNDFQKGDIAEGYSVSREKKESFPLTVTSAQKNPTAFYLCASSLGGRTDTQYFGPGTRLTVL.

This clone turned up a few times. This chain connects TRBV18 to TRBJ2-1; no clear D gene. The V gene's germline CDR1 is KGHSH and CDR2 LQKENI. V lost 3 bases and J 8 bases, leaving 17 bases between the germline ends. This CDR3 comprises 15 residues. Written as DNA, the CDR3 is TGTGCCAGCTCACCCCAGGATTCACGAATGGATGAGCAGTTCTTC. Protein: CASSPQDSRMDEQFF. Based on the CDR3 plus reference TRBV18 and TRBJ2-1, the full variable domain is NAGVMQNPRHLVRRRGQEARLRCSPMKGHSHVYWYRQLPEEGLKFMVYLQKENIIDESGMPKERFSAEFPKEGPSILRIQQVVRGDSAAYFCASSPQDSRMDEQFFGPGTRLTVL.

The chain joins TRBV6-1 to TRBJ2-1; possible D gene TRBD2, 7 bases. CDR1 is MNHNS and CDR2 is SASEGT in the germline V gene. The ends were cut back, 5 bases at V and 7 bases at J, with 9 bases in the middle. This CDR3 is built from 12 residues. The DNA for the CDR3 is TGTGCCAGCAGTAAGGGGGGGAATGAGCAGTTCTTC. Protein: CASSKGGNEQFF.

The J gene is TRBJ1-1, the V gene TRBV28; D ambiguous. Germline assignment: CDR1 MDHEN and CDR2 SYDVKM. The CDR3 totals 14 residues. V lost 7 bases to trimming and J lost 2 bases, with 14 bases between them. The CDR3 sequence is CASTPLGANTEAFF. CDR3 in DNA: TGTGCCAGCACCCCGCTTGGAGCTAACACTGAAGCTTTCTTT.

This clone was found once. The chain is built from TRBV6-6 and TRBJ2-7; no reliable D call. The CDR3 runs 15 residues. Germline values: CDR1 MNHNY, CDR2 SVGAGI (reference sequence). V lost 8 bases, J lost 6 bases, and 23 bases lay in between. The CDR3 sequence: CASRPRGGPGREQYF. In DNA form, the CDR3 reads TGTGCCAGCCGACCCCGCGGCGGCCCTGGCCGCGAGCAGTACTTC.

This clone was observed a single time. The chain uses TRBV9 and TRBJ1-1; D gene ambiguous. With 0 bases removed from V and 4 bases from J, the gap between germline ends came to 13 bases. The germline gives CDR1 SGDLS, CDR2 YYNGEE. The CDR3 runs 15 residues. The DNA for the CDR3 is TGTGCCAGCAGCGTAGGGGCAGCCTTTTTCACTGAAGCTTTCTTT. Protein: CASSVGAAFFTEAFF.

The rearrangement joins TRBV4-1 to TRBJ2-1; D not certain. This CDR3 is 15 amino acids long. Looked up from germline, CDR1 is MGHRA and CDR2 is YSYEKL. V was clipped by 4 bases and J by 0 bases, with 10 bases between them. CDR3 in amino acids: CASSPHFPSYNEQFF. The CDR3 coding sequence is TGCGCCAGCAGCCCCCACTTCCCCTCCTACAATGAGCAGTTCTTC.

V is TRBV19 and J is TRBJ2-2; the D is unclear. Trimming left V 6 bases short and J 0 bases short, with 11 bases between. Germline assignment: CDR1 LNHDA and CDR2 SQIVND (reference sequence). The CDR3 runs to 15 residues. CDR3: CASRAGSTNTGELFF. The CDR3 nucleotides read TGTGCCAGTAGAGCAGGCAGTACGAACACCGGGGAGCTGTTTTTT.

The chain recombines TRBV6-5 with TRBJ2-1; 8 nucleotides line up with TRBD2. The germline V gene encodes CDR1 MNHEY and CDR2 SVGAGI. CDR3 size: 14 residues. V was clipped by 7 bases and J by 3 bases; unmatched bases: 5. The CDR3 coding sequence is TGTGCCAGCAAGAGCGGGAGTCGCTACAATGAGCAGTTCTTC. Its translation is CASKSGSRYNEQFF.

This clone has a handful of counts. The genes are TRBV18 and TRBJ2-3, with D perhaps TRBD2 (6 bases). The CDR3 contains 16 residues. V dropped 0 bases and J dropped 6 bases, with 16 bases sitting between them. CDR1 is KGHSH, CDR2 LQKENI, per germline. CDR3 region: CASSPPAGTAGDTQYF. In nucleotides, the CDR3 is TGTGCCAGCTCACCACCGGCGGGAACGGCAGGGGATACGCAGTATTTT.

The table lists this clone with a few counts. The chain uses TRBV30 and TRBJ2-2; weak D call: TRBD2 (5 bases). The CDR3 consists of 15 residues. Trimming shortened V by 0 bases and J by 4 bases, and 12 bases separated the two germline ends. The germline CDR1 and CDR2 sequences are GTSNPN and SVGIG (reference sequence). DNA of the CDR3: TGTGCCTGGAGTGTAGCCCCCCGGGGCACCGGGGAGCTGTTTTTT. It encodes CAWSVAPRGTGELFF.

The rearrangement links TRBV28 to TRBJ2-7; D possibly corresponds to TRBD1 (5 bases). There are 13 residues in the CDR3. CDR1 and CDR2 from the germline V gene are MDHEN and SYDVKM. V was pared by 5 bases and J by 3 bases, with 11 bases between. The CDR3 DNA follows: TGTGCCAGCAGTCGGACATCACTCTACGAGCAGTACTTC. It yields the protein CASSRTSLYEQYF. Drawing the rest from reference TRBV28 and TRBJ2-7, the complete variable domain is DVKVTQSSRYLVKRTGEKVFLECVQDMDHENMFWYRQDPGLGLRLIYFSYDVKMKEKGDIPEGYSVSREKKERFSLILESASTNQTSMYLCASSRTSLYEQYFGPGTRLTVT.

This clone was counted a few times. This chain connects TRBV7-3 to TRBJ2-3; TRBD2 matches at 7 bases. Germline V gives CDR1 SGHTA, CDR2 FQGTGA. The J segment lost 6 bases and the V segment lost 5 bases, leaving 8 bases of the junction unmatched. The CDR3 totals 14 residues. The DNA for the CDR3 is TGTGCCAGCAGCCTAGGGACTACCGGGGATACGCAGTATTTT. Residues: CASSLGTTGDTQYF.

This CDR3 reads CASSLRVGRARNEQFF. CDR3 DNA sequence: TGTGCCAGCAGTTTAAGGGTCGGGAGGGCCCGGAATGAGCAGTTCTTC. The rearrangement links TRBV27 to TRBJ2-1; 8 nucleotides align to TRBD2. V was clipped by 2 bases and J by 7 bases; unmatched bases: 10. Germline V gene lookup returns CDR1 MNHEY and CDR2 SMNVEV (reference sequence). The length of the CDR3 is 16 residues.

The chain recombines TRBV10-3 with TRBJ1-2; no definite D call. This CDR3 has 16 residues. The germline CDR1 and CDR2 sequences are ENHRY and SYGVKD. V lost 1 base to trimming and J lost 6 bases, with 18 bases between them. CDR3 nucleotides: TGTGCCATCAGTGAGTATATGGTGGCAGATAAAAATGGCTACACCTTC. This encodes CAISEYMVADKNGYTF.